The present TCR beta chain was sequenced within a study of CD4 and CD8 cells across lung adenocarcinoma regions. TCRdb reanalysed the PCR reads using MiXCR and keeps one entry per CDR3 protein. Of around 20,000 distinct CDR3 sequences in the sample, 45% to 60% were seen once. The patients had localized lung adenocarcinoma, a non-small cell subtype. Per germline, CDR1 SGHRS and CDR2 YFSETQ. The V and J ends lost 2 bases and 3 bases respectively, with 11 bases between them. This CDR3 comprises 15 residues. The origin of this receptor is a female donor with lung adenocarcinoma. The CD4 and CD8 labels of this study may be unreliable. The chain joins TRBV5-1 to TRBJ2-2; D tentatively fits TRBD1 or TRBD2 (5 bases each). The specimen sequenced was CD8+ T cells from the center of a lung tumor. In DNA, the CDR3 is TGCGCCAGCAGCTTTAAGGGGACGGACACCGGGGAGCTGTTTTTT. Translated, it gives CASSFKGTDTGELFF.